The 30 T cell receptor beta chains listed next were all sequenced from one sample in a study of T cells in Graves' hyperthyroidism and ophthalmopathy (dated 2019 in TCRdb). The library was generated by multiplex PCR. The sequencer listed for this sample is Illumina HiSeq 2000. TCR beta CDR3 regions were amplified from RNA transcripts. The first round of RT-PCR for the TCR CDR3 was performed with the HTBI primer set and the Qiagen OneStep RT-PCR kit. TCRdb reran the public reads through fastp at Q25 and MiXCR, keeping productive beta chains. Rows merge per CDR3 protein into single entries with the most common DNA and genes. Across this sample there are nearly 750,000 distinct CDR3 sequences, with 30% to 40% seen only once. Around 32% of the sample lies in the top ten. What was sequenced was blood. All receptors come from a woman between 35 and 50 years old with Graves' hyperthyroidism.

This chain connects TRBV2 to TRBJ2-5; 7 bases fit TRBD2. CDR1 SNHLY and CDR2 FYNNEI come from the germline V gene. The junction had 4 bases not matched to a gene; V was cut back by 2 bases and J by 1 base. The length of the CDR3 is 15 residues. The CDR3: CASSEWGGGQETQYF. CDR3 DNA: TGTGCCAGCAGTGAATGGGGGGGGGGCCAAGAGACCCAGTACTTC.

This clonotype was recorded only once. The junction departs from the called germline gene at one end, perhaps through a read error. The chain combines TRBV7-3 with TRBJ2-7, with unresolved D. The CDR3 consists of 15 residues. Per the germline V gene, CDR1 is SGHTA and CDR2 is FQGTGA. CDR3 loop: CASSPQNLISYEQYF. CDR3 bases: TGCGCCAGCAGCCCCCAGAACCTCATCTCCTACGAGCAGTACTTC.

This clonotype was counted only a few times. The genes are TRBV6-5 and TRBJ1-1; D ambiguous. The germline CDR1 and CDR2 sequences are MNHEY and SVGAGI. V lost 0 bases and J lost 8, with 13 bases in between. This CDR3 has 14 amino acids. DNA of the CDR3: TGTGCCAGCAGTTACTCGATCCGCGCTGAAGAAGCTTTCTTT. Amino acid sequence: CASSYSIRAEEAFF.

This clonotype has only one observation. V usage is TRBV9 and J usage is TRBJ1-1; D is possibly TRBD1 (6 bases). CDR1 and CDR2 (germline): SGDLS, YYNGEE. Trimming stripped 7 bases from V and 1 base from J, with 17 bases between. The CDR3 extends over 15 amino acids. CDR3 sequence (DNA): TGTGCCAGCTCACCAGGGGTGGTTAAGAACACTGAAGCTTTCTTT. Its translation: CASSPGVVKNTEAFF.

This clonotype has a handful of counts. J is TRBJ1-6 and V is TRBV12-3 or TRBV12-4; weak D call: TRBD1 (6 bases). Trimming removed 4 bases from V and 5 bases from J, with 12 bases in between. The CDR3 extends over 15 amino acids. CDR3 region: CASSYGGLDNSPLHF. The CDR3 region has the DNA TGTGCCAGCAGTTATGGGGGGCTGGATAATTCACCCCTCCACTTT.

The chain carries TRBV2 and TRBJ2-1; D is unresolved. The CDR3 spans 14 residues. V lost 5 bases and J lost 6, with 14 bases in between. Germline V gene sequence: CDR1 SNHLY, CDR2 FYNNEI. The CDR3 bases are TGTGCCAGCAGTACCCGGTTCGGACCCAATGAGCAGTTCTTC. It translates to CASSTRFGPNEQFF.

This clonotype was counted once. V gene TRBV6-2 or TRBV6-3 combines with J gene TRBJ1-4, with D unclear. Per the germline V gene, CDR1 is MNHEY and CDR2 is SVGEGT. CDR3 length: 15 amino acids. V shed 8 bases and J shed 12 bases, with 25 bases lying between them. Here the CDR3 reads CASRPQIGALMELFF. The DNA of the CDR3 is TGTGCCAGCCGCCCCCAAATTGGTGCCCTCATGGAACTGTTTTTT.

This clonotype was observed a handful of times. V and J are TRBV4-1 and TRBJ2-7, with D uncertain. Trimming stripped 1 base from V and 1 base from J, with 8 bases between. Germline CDR1 and CDR2: MGHRA and YSYEKL. CDR3 length: 14 amino acids. The CDR3 DNA follows: TGCGCCAGCAGCCAAGTCGACCCGTCCTACGAGCAGTACTTC. Its protein product is CASSQVDPSYEQYF.

This clonotype was seen many times. The chain has TRBV5-1 and TRBJ1-3, with TRBD1 matching over 7 bases. CDR1 and CDR2 from the germline V gene are SGHRS and YFSETQ. Trimming removed 0 bases from V and 8 bases from J; junction bases left unmatched: 8. The CDR3 is made up of 15 amino acids. The CDR3 region is CASSLAGRQGDTIYF. Here the CDR3 DNA reads TGCGCCAGCAGCTTGGCCGGAAGGCAGGGGGACACCATATATTTT.

The V gene is TRBV24-1, the J gene TRBJ1-2; TRBD1 matches 7 bases. J gave up 7 bases and V 2 bases, and 6 bases lay outside the gene matches. Germline V gene lookup returns CDR1 KGHDR and CDR2 SFDVKD. This CDR3 has 14 residues. The CDR3 loop reads CATSDWDRLSGYTF. DNA for the CDR3: TGTGCCACCAGTGATTGGGACAGATTGAGTGGCTACACCTTC.

This clonotype showed up just once. This chain uses TRBV7-9 with TRBJ2-6; no reliable D call. The V end lost 8 bases, the J end lost 2 bases, and 13 bases lay between the germline ends. Germline loops: CDR1 SEHNR, CDR2 FQNEAQ (reference sequence). The CDR3 consists of 15 residues. The CDR3 reads CASSPPNTGANVLTF. Written as DNA, the CDR3 is TGTGCCAGCTCACCACCTAACACTGGGGCCAACGTCCTGACTTTC.

The J gene is TRBJ1-2, the V gene TRBV6-5; no reliable D call. The CDR3 runs to 13 residues. The V end lost 2 bases, the J end lost 13 bases, and 17 bases lay between the germline ends. From germline, CDR1 is MNHEY and CDR2 SVGAGI. CDR3 region: CASSYRAGLVCTF. In nucleotides, the CDR3 is TGTGCCAGCAGTTACCGGGCAGGCTTAGTTTGCACCTTC.

The J gene is TRBJ1-5, the V gene TRBV7-2; the match to TRBD1 covers 8 bases. Germline assignment: CDR1 SGHTA and CDR2 FQGNSA. This CDR3 has 14 residues. J was trimmed by 7 bases and V by 8 bases; bases with no gene match: 10. CDR3 region: CASSVDRGGQPQHF. In DNA, the CDR3 is TGTGCCAGCTCTGTAGACAGGGGTGGGCAGCCCCAGCATTTT.

This clonotype was found many times. The V gene is TRBV7-8, the J gene TRBJ1-4; unclear D gene. CDR1 SGHVS and CDR2 FQNEAQ come from the germline V gene. V lost 0 bases to trimming and J lost 6 bases, with 5 bases between them. CDR3 length: 13 amino acids. CDR3: CASSLAHDEKLFF. For the CDR3, the DNA is TGTGCCAGCAGCTTAGCCCACGATGAAAAACTGTTTTTT.

Many counts were recorded for this clonotype. The chain links TRBV12-3 or TRBV12-4 to TRBJ2-5; D not resolved. CDR3 length: 14 residues. Between the trimmed V and J ends, which lost 6 bases and 5 bases, there was a span of 16 bases. The CDR3 loop is CASSLSPNRETQYF. In DNA form, the CDR3 reads TGTGCCAGCAGCCTGAGTCCCAACCGGGAGACCCAGTACTTC.

V gene TRBV10-2 combines with J gene TRBJ1-1; 8 bases map to TRBD1. Germline values: CDR1 WSHSY, CDR2 SAAADI. With 5 bases clipped from V and 7 bases from J, the junction kept 6 bases outside the gene matches. The CDR3 is made up of 13 amino acids. The CDR3 spells CASSPQGASEAFF. DNA of the CDR3: TGCGCCAGCAGTCCTCAGGGGGCTAGTGAAGCTTTCTTT.

This clonotype was detected a few times. The genes are TRBV5-6 and TRBJ2-7; D is possibly TRBD2 (6 bases). The CDR3 runs to 14 residues. Germline V gene lookup returns CDR1 SGHDT and CDR2 YYEEEE. The ends were cut back, 4 bases at V and 0 bases at J, with 11 bases in the middle. The CDR3 here is CASSLAPSSYEQYF. DNA for the CDR3: TGTGCCAGCAGCCTAGCGCCAAGCTCCTACGAGCAGTACTTC. Drawing the rest from reference TRBV5-6 and TRBJ2-7, the complete variable domain is DAGVTQSPTHLIKTRGQQVTLRCSPKSGHDTVSWYQQALGQGPQFIFQYYEEEERQRGNFPDRFSGHQFPNYSSELNVNALLLGDSALYLCASSLAPSSYEQYFGPGTRLTVT.

The sample holds a few counts of this clonotype. The chain has TRBV5-6 and TRBJ1-6; 9 bases match TRBD1. This CDR3 contains 15 residues. Unmatched junction bases numbered 12, after V lost 4 bases and J lost 13 bases. In germline, CDR1 is SGHDT, CDR2 YYEEEE. Written as DNA, the CDR3 is TGTGCCAGCAGCAAGCGGGACAGGGTGGTTGTGCCCCTCCACTTT. Its protein is CASSKRDRVVVPLHF.

This clonotype was seen ten or more times. The chain's CDR3 is CASRGTGDTEAFF. In nucleotides, the CDR3 is TGTGCCAGCAGGGGTACAGGGGACACTGAAGCTTTCTTT. The genes are TRBV6-6 and TRBJ1-1, with 7 nucleotides matching TRBD1. Per the germline V gene, CDR1 is MNHNY and CDR2 is SVGAGI (reference sequence). The CDR3 contains 13 residues. Germline trimming cut 6 bases from V and 3 bases from J; bases unmatched to any gene: 4.

This sequence joins TRBV9 and TRBJ2-3; TRBD1 agrees at 8 bases. The germline V gene has CDR1 SGDLS and CDR2 YYNGEE. V trimming: 5 bases; J trimming: 6 bases; junction bases outside the gene matches: 11. CDR3 size: 15 residues. CDR3 bases: TGTGCCAGCAGTCCCGCGACAGGGGCGCGCGATACGCAGTATTTT. Translating gives CASSPATGARDTQYF.

This rearrangement joins TRBV9 to TRBJ1-2; D might be TRBD1 (6 bases). The CDR3 loop spans 18 amino acids. V lost 4 bases, J lost 8 bases, and 30 bases lay in between. Germline CDR1 reads SGDLS; CDR2 reads YYNGEE. The CDR3 reads CASSLRSGTPHPARGYTF. The CDR3 DNA reads as TGTGCCAGCAGCCTCAGATCGGGGACACCTCACCCGGCGAGGGGCTACACCTTC.

The chain uses TRBV29-1 and TRBJ2-7; perhaps TRBD1 as D (5 bases). Trimming pared 6 bases from V and 7 bases from J, leaving 16 bases between. The CDR3 length is 12 residues. Germline CDR1 reads SQVTM; CDR2 reads ANQGSEA. The CDR3 loop is CSVDGQGEEQYF. In DNA, the CDR3 is TGCAGCGTAGACGGGCAGGGCGAAGAGCAGTACTTC.

Many counts were recorded for this clonotype. This chain connects TRBV15 to TRBJ1-5; D perhaps matches TRBD1 (5 bases). The V gene's germline CDR1 is LNHNV and CDR2 YYDKDF (reference sequence). CDR3 length: 14 residues. The V gene lost 3 bases and the J gene lost 1 base, with 7 bases spanning the gap. CDR3: CATSSDRSNQPQHF. CDR3 coding DNA: TGTGCCACCAGCAGTGACAGAAGCAATCAGCCCCAGCATTTT.

This chain uses TRBV28 with TRBJ2-5, with TRBD2 identical over 7 bases. Trimming took 3 bases from V and 2 from J; bases not matched to a gene: 3. Germline lookup yields CDR1 MDHEN and CDR2 SYDVKM. CDR3 size: 14 residues. The CDR3 DNA sequence: TGTGCCAGCAGTTTCGGCGGGAGACAAGAGACCCAGTACTTC. Amino acids: CASSFGGRQETQYF.

This clonotype has at least ten counts. This chain uses TRBV20-1 with TRBJ2-5; D remains unclear. This CDR3 comprises 14 residues. Trimming took off 4 bases at V and 1 base at J, with 13 bases between the two ends. Germline V gene lookup returns CDR1 DFQATT and CDR2 SNEGSKA (reference sequence). The DNA for the CDR3 is TGCAGTGCTACCTCGGCGCGCGCCCAAGAGACCCAGTACTTC. Translated: CSATSARAQETQYF.

This clonotype was picked up many times. The rearrangement uses TRBV6-1 and TRBJ1-6; no clear D gene. This CDR3 comprises 15 residues. Germline CDR1 reads MNHNS; CDR2 reads SASEGT. V gave up 1 base and J gave up 7 bases, with 11 bases separating them. The CDR3 DNA is TGTGCCAGCAGTGAAGTGGGCCCACCGAATTCACCCCTCCACTTT. Protein product: CASSEVGPPNSPLHF.

In nucleotides, the CDR3 is TGTGCCAGCAGCTTAATCCCAAGGACAGGTGAAGCTTTCTTT. Translated: CASSLIPRTGEAFF. V and J are TRBV7-2 and TRBJ1-1, with 7 bases matching TRBD1. This CDR3 is 14 amino acids long. V dropped 2 bases and J dropped 7; count of bases not matched to a gene: 7. Germline-derived CDR1 and CDR2 are SGHTA and FQGNSA.

The V gene is TRBV20-1, the J gene TRBJ1-5; TRBD1 is a possible D gene (6 bases). Germline V lookup: CDR1 DFQATT, CDR2 SNEGSKA (reference sequence). The CDR3 spans 15 residues. Trimming shortened V by 6 bases and J by 1 base, and 16 bases separated the two germline ends. CDR3 nucleotide sequence: TGCAGTGCCATTTTCCAGGGGCCAAGCAATCAGCCCCAGCATTTT. The encoded protein is CSAIFQGPSNQPQHF.

V is TRBV6-6 and J is TRBJ1-4; 9 bases match TRBD1. The CDR3 length is 16 residues. The ends lost 2 bases at V and 8 bases at J; junction bases unmatched: 9. The germline CDR1 and CDR2 sequences are MNHNY and SVGAGI (reference sequence). The CDR3 region is CASSYSPGQGDEKLFF. In nucleotides, the CDR3 is TGTGCCAGCAGTTACAGTCCGGGACAGGGTGACGAAAAACTGTTTTTT.

This clonotype was seen repeatedly, ten times or more. The chain links TRBV15 to TRBJ1-2; TRBD1 is a possible D gene (5 bases). V was cut by 4 bases and J by 4 bases, with 19 bases left in between. There are 16 residues in the CDR3. The germline V gene has CDR1 LNHNV and CDR2 YYDKDF (reference sequence). The CDR3 loop is CATSNPSVAGIYGYTF. In DNA, the CDR3 is TGTGCCACCAGCAATCCCTCGGTAGCAGGGATCTATGGCTACACCTTC.